This T cell receptor (beta chain) was sequenced for a study of blood T cell repertoires in COVID-19. Overall study: Some COVID-19 samples were acute and others convalescent; all came from the United States, Italy and Spain. From T cells, B-cell-depleted T cells, or PBMCs came the material, which was cDNA or gDNA.

In the original processing: Reference gene primer amplification gave nucleated cell count estimates. The protocol was immunoSEQ multiplex PCR, while the TCRdb copy is restricted to in-frame clones and leaves out a portion. V, J and clone size were drawn from that table, and D and trimming were deduced from the DNA. The sample contains some 140,000 clones, approximately 85% of which appear only once. There are 16 residues in the CDR3. Unmatched junction bases numbered 7, after V lost 0 bases and J lost 6 bases. The germline gives CDR1 MGHRA, CDR2 YSYEKL. The Seattle site enrolled patients during active infection and followed them longitudinally.

V and J are TRBV4-1 and TRBJ1-4; 7 bases map to TRBD1. The receptor comes from a man between 60 and 70 years old with COVID-19, enrolled during active disease. Sequenced sample: peripheral blood. CDR3 sequence: CASSQDHRGVDEKLFF. In DNA, the CDR3 is TGCGCCAGCAGCCAAGATCACAGGGGAGTAGATGAAAAACTGTTTTTT.